These T cell receptor beta chains were read from a single sample in a study of T-cell memory formation after mild COVID-19. Each CDR3 protein gets one entry after TCRdb re-called the 5' RACE reads with MiXCR. The sample shows 530,000 or so distinct CDR3 sequences, roughly 17% of them seen only once. Input material: PBMCs or a T cell subset sorted from them (not recorded which). The receptors derive from an adult woman who had mild COVID-19 (a few samples of this study predate the infection). Cell type and time point are not known. Each CDR3 is given with its conserved first and last residue. The order of the fields is clone size, D gene, V gene, J gene, CDR3 DNA, CDR3 protein. The D gene is left open where the match is weak. A clone size is listed for some rows: how often the clone was seen (once, few, many), or a class if it is expanded.

clone_size: .; d_call: TRBD2; v_call: TRBV9; j_call: TRBJ2-5; cdr3_nt: TGTGCCAGCAGCGAGAGCGGGAGTTTGGAGACCCAGTACTTC; cdr3_aa: CASSESGSLETQYF
clone_size: few; d_call: TRBD2; v_call: TRBV12-3/TRBV12-4; j_call: TRBJ2-5; cdr3_nt: TGTGCCAGCAGTCCACTCCGGCTAGCGGGAGCTCAAGAGACCCAGTACTTC; cdr3_aa: CASSPLRLAGAQETQYF
clone_size: few; d_call: .; v_call: TRBV4-1; j_call: TRBJ2-1; cdr3_nt: TGCGCCAGCAGCCAACTACGCACCGGGGGCACCACCTTCTACAATGAGCAGTTCTTC; cdr3_aa: CASSQLRTGGTTFYNEQFF
clone_size: .; d_call: .; v_call: TRBV5-1; j_call: TRBJ1-3; cdr3_nt: TGCGCCAGCAGCTTGGCCGGGAAATCTGGAAACACCATATATTTT; cdr3_aa: CASSLAGKSGNTIYF
clone_size: .; d_call: TRBD1; v_call: TRBV12-3/TRBV12-4; j_call: TRBJ1-1; cdr3_nt: TGTGCCAGCAGTTTCTCAGGGGGCCGGGGTCGGGGGAACACTGAAGCTTTCTTT; cdr3_aa: CASSFSGGRGRGNTEAFF
clone_size: .; d_call: .; v_call: TRBV7-3; j_call: TRBJ2-5; cdr3_nt: TGTGCCAGCAGCTTGGGTCGAGCAGAGACCCAGTACTTC; cdr3_aa: CASSLGRAETQYF
clone_size: once; d_call: TRBD1; v_call: TRBV6-1; j_call: TRBJ2-5; cdr3_nt: TGTGCCAGCAGTGAGGTACCGCCTTGGACAGGGGGTGAGACCCAGTACTTC; cdr3_aa: CASSEVPPWTGGETQYF
clone_size: many; d_call: .; v_call: TRBV5-1; j_call: TRBJ2-7; cdr3_nt: TGTGCCAGCAGCTTAGACAGATCCTACGAGCAGTACTTC; cdr3_aa: CASSLDRSYEQYF
clone_size: few; d_call: .; v_call: TRBV20-1; j_call: TRBJ2-2; cdr3_nt: TGCAGTGCTAGAGCGCAGGCCGGGGAGCTGTTTTTT; cdr3_aa: CSARAQAGELFF
clone_size: many; d_call: .; v_call: TRBV29-1; j_call: TRBJ2-5; cdr3_nt: TGCAGCGTTGAAGAGGGTAGGAGTCCCCAAGAGACCCAGTACTTC; cdr3_aa: CSVEEGRSPQETQYF